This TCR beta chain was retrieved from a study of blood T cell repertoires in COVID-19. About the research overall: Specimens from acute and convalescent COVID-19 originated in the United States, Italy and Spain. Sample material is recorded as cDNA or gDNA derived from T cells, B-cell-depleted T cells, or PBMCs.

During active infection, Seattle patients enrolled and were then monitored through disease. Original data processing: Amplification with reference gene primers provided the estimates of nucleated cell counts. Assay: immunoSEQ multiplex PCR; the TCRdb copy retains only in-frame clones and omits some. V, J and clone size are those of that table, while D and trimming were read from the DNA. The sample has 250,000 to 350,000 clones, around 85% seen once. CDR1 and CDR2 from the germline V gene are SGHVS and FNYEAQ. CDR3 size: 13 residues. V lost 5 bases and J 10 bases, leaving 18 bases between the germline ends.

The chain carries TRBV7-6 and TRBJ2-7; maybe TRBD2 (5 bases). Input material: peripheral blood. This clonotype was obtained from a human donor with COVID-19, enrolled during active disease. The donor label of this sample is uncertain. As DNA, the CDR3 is TGTGCCAGCAGCACCCACTCTAGCCCCGTACAGTACTTC. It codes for CASSTHSSPVQYF.